These 7 T cell receptor beta chains originate from one sample sequenced in a study of T cell responses to AZD1222 COVID-19 vaccine. Assay used: immunoSEQ multiplex PCR; TCRdb lists only in-frame clones, some missing. This sample has approximately 190,000 clones, with approximately 93% found just once. Sequencing was performed on peripheral blood, taken 28 days after the second AZD1222 dose. Receptors originate from an adult who received the AZD1222 COVID-19 vaccine.

This clone was seen once. V is TRBV28 and J is TRBJ2-3, with D perhaps TRBD1 (6 bases). CDR1 MDHEN and CDR2 SYDVKM come from the germline V gene. The CDR3 has 14 residues. Trimming stripped 7 bases from V and 3 bases from J, with 14 bases between. CDR3 region: CASIPWTETDTQYF. CDR3 bases: TGTGCCAGCATTCCTTGGACAGAGACAGATACGCAGTATTTT.

V gene TRBV3-1 (or the pseudogene TRBV3-2) combines with J gene TRBJ1-4; maybe TRBD1 (5 bases). From germline, CDR1 is LGHDT and CDR2 YNNKEL (reference sequence). The length of the CDR3 is 13 residues. V was clipped by 3 bases and J by 8 bases, with 10 bases between them. This chain's CDR3 is CASSHQGLEKLFF. CDR3 sequence (DNA): TGTGCCAGCAGCCACCAGGGTTTGGAAAAACTGTTTTTT.

This clone has just a few counts. V usage is TRBV10-3 and J usage is TRBJ1-1; D remains unclear. In germline, CDR1 is ENHRY, CDR2 SYGVKD. The CDR3 consists of 15 residues. V was pared by 4 bases and J by 0 bases, with 12 bases between. CDR3 sequence reads: CAISGRGSVNTEAFF. The DNA of the CDR3 is TGTGCCATCAGTGGGCGAGGGTCTGTGAACACTGAAGCTTTCTTT.

The rearrangement links TRBV3-1 (or the pseudogene TRBV3-2) to TRBJ1-1; D not certain. The CDR3 extends over 14 amino acids. Trimming took off 1 base at V and 7 bases at J, with 13 bases between the two ends. Germline V gene lookup returns CDR1 LGHDT and CDR2 YNNKEL (reference sequence). Here the CDR3 DNA reads TGTGCCAGCAGCCAAGTCTCAAATTCGGGTGAAGCTTTCTTT. It is translated as CASSQVSNSGEAFF.

This rearrangement joins TRBV10-2 to TRBJ2-1; D might be TRBD1 (6 bases). The CDR3 is made up of 17 amino acids. Germline V lookup: CDR1 WSHSY, CDR2 SAAADI. The V and J ends lost 0 bases and 2 bases respectively, with 14 bases between them. As DNA, the CDR3 is TGCGCCAGCAGTGAGTCTGTCCAATGGACAGCCTACAATGAGCAGTTCTTC. This codes for CASSESVQWTAYNEQFF.

The chain links TRBV30 to TRBJ1-1, with no clear D. V was pared by 2 bases and J by 5 bases, with 12 bases between. Germline V gene lookup returns CDR1 GTSNPN and CDR2 SVGIG (reference sequence). CDR3 size: 13 residues. The CDR3 nucleotides are TGTGCCTGGAGTCGGGAGGGAAGGACTGAAGCTTTCTTT. As protein: CAWSREGRTEAFF.

The genes are TRBV29-1 and TRBJ2-1; no reliable D call. Per germline, CDR1 SQVTM and CDR2 ANQGSEA. Trimming took off 7 bases at V and 6 bases at J, with 19 bases between the two ends. This CDR3 region has 14 residues. The chain's CDR3 is CSGLTQPFSNEQFF. CDR3 nucleotides: TGCAGCGGCTTGACACAACCCTTTTCCAATGAGCAGTTCTTC.